The 28 T cell receptor beta chains below were found in one sample sequenced in a study of metastatic and nonmetastatic thyroid tumors. With MiXCR, TCRdb called clones anew from the PCR reads. The table has roughly 21,000 clones, approximately 30% seen once; the top ten hold approximately 14%. All patients reached thyroid surgery having received no treatment beforehand. Sequenced sample: tumor tissue. The receptors derive from a male donor with papillary thyroid cancer or a benign thyroid nodule (not recorded which). Some clones in this sample may be carry-over from other donors' samples.

The sample holds a few counts of this clone. The V gene is TRBV9, the J gene TRBJ1-2; no clear D gene. The CDR3 extends over 14 amino acids. Between the trimmed V and J ends, which lost 2 bases and 8 bases, there was a span of 16 bases. CDR1 and CDR2 from the germline V gene are SGDLS and YYNGEE. DNA of the CDR3: TGTGCCAGCAGCGTCCGCCACCAGGAGGGCGGCTACACCTTC. Translating gives CASSVRHQEGGYTF.

The V call is TRBV20-1, the J call TRBJ1-2; 8 bases line up with TRBD1. Germline CDR1 is DFQATT and CDR2 is SNEGSKA (reference sequence). CDR3 length: 15 amino acids. J gave up 0 bases and V 6 bases, and 9 bases lay outside the gene matches. The chain's CDR3 is CSADRGQGPNYGYTF. The CDR3 nucleotides are TGCAGTGCGGACCGCGGACAGGGTCCTAACTATGGCTACACCTTC.

By share, this clone counts as medium-sized (0.01 to 0.1%). The rearrangement uses TRBV11-3 and TRBJ1-1; D gene unclear. This CDR3 comprises 14 residues. V was trimmed by 0 bases and J by 2 bases, leaving 7 bases between them. Germline values: CDR1 SGHNT, CDR2 YENEEA. CDR3 in amino acids: CASSLDGKNTEAFF. DNA of the CDR3: TGTGCCAGCAGCTTAGACGGAAAAAACACTGAAGCTTTCTTT.

The rearrangement links TRBV2 to TRBJ2-3, with TRBD2 matching over 7 bases. This CDR3 has 14 residues. Germline assignment: CDR1 SNHLY and CDR2 FYNNEI. J lost 2 bases, V lost 8 bases, and 7 bases had no gene match. The CDR3 nucleotides read TGTGCCAGCCGTAAGGCGGGGGACACAGATACGCAGTATTTT. It is translated as CASRKAGDTDTQYF.

The chain uses TRBV20-1 and TRBJ1-2, with D uncertain. CDR1 is DFQATT, CDR2 SNEGSKA, per germline (reference sequence). The CDR3 runs 12 residues. Trimming left V 6 bases short and J 7 bases short, with 15 bases between. CDR3 nucleotide sequence: TGCAGTGCGAGTGCCGCAGAAGGTGGCTACACCTTC. As protein: CSASAAEGGYTF.

The gene calls are TRBV28 and TRBJ1-2; a possible D gene is TRBD1 (5 bases). CDR1 and CDR2 (germline): MDHEN, SYDVKM. The CDR3 is 14 amino acids. V was trimmed by 6 bases and J by 4 bases, leaving 15 bases between them. CDR3 bases: TGTGCCAGCAGCCTACCGGGGACCACCTATGGCTACACCTTC. Its protein product is CASSLPGTTYGYTF.

This clone showed up many times. The J gene is TRBJ2-7, the V gene TRBV7-2, with unresolved D. Trimming pared 2 bases from V and 2 bases from J, leaving 4 bases between. The CDR3 runs to 12 residues. Germline values: CDR1 SGHTA, CDR2 FQGNSA. CDR3 DNA: TGTGCCAGCAGCTTAACTGCCTACGAGCAGTACTTC. Its protein is CASSLTAYEQYF.

This clone was observed at least ten times. J is TRBJ2-5 and V is TRBV30, with D maybe TRBD1 (6 bases). Trimming removed 3 bases from V and 5 bases from J, with 16 bases in between. Per the germline V gene, CDR1 is GTSNPN and CDR2 is SVGIG (reference sequence). The CDR3 sequence is 14 residues long. The CDR3 nucleotides read TGTGCCTGGAGAGTTACAGGGTTAGCGGAGACCCAGTACTTC. Protein sequence: CAWRVTGLAETQYF.

This clone appeared a few times. The chain joins TRBV15 to TRBJ2-5, with D perhaps TRBD1 (6 bases). In germline, CDR1 is LNHNV, CDR2 YYDKDF (reference sequence). The CDR3 totals 14 residues. The V end was cut by 8 bases, the J end by 5 bases, with 18 bases between. The CDR3 nucleotides read TGTGCCACCCGGGACATGGGGCAGGAGGAGACCCAGTACTTC. Its protein product is CATRDMGQEETQYF.

This sequence joins TRBV20-1 and TRBJ2-3; D remains ambiguous. CDR3 length equals 12 residues. Germline V gene lookup returns CDR1 DFQATT and CDR2 SNEGSKA (reference sequence). Trimming removed 6 bases at V and 8 bases at J, with 15 bases between. The CDR3 region has the DNA TGCAGTGCGCCTAAAGAGAGTACTACGCAGTATTTT. Protein: CSAPKESTTQYF.

The J gene is TRBJ2-1, the V gene TRBV4-2; maybe TRBD1 (8 bases). Germline V lookup: CDR1 LGHNA, CDR2 YNFKEQ. V lost 3 bases to trimming and J lost 8 bases, with 17 bases between them. The CDR3 runs to 15 residues. CDR3 loop: CASSQRQGRGDEQFF. CDR3 sequence (DNA): TGTGCCAGCAGCCAGAGACAGGGGAGGGGCGATGAGCAGTTCTTC.

The chain couples TRBV6-1 to TRBJ1-4; 9 bases are shared with TRBD1. The CDR3 consists of 18 residues. The germline V gene has CDR1 MNHNS and CDR2 SASEGT. V shed 2 bases, J shed 6 bases, and the junction held 13 bases outside the gene matches. Here the CDR3 reads CASSEIQGASVLYEKLFF. The DNA of the CDR3 is TGTGCCAGCAGTGAAATACAGGGGGCTAGCGTCCTTTATGAAAAACTGTTTTTT.

About this clone: One end of the junction does not line up with germline, which may come from a read error. The V call is TRBV5-6, the J call TRBJ2-5, with 9 nucleotides matching TRBD2. Germline values: CDR1 SGHDT, CDR2 YYEEEE. The CDR3 has 18 amino acids. CDR3 DNA sequence: TGTGCCAGCATCTTGGTAGGCGCGGGAGGGCCCGGGCAAGAGACCCAGTACTTC. Amino acid sequence: CASILVGAGGPGQETQYF.

This clone was seen ten or more times. V and J are TRBV7-9 and TRBJ2-7; the D is unclear. V shed 5 bases and J shed 3 bases, with 8 bases lying between them. The germline gives CDR1 SEHNR, CDR2 FQNEAQ (reference sequence). The CDR3 totals 12 residues. The CDR3: CASSAGYYEQYF. The CDR3, as DNA: TGTGCCAGCAGCGCCGGATACTACGAGCAGTACTTC.

The gene calls are TRBV28 and TRBJ1-6; 7 bases fit TRBD1. From germline, CDR1 is MDHEN and CDR2 SYDVKM. The CDR3 runs to 14 residues. The junction had 1 base not matched to a gene; V was cut back by 3 bases and J by 5 bases. The CDR3 loop is CASSFDRDNSPLHF. CDR3 DNA: TGTGCCAGCAGTTTTGACAGGGATAATTCACCCCTCCACTTT.

This clone has a handful of counts. This sequence joins TRBV6-1 and TRBJ2-7, with D tentatively TRBD1 or TRBD2 (5 bases each). Germline assignment: CDR1 MNHNS and CDR2 SASEGT. Trimming shortened V by 5 bases and J by 2 bases, and 16 bases separated the two germline ends. CDR3 length equals 15 residues. CDR3 DNA sequence: TGTGCCAGCAGTCAGACCACCGGGACCCCCTACGAGCAGTACTTC. Translated: CASSQTTGTPYEQYF.

Only a few counts were recorded for this clone. Sequence at one end of the junction differs from germline and may be a read error. The genes are TRBV19 and TRBJ2-1, with 7 nucleotides matching TRBD2. The CDR3 consists of 15 residues. Germline loops: CDR1 LNHDA, CDR2 SQIVND (reference sequence). The CDR3 region has the DNA TGTGCCAGTAGAATAGGGAGGGACGTCTACAATGAGCAGTTCTTC. Its protein is CASRIGRDVYNEQFF.

This clone came up a few times. The chain recombines TRBV7-6 with TRBJ2-7; 10 bases match TRBD1. J lost 3 bases, V lost 2 bases, and 1 base had no gene match. Per germline, CDR1 SGHVS and CDR2 FNYEAQ. This CDR3 is built from 14 residues. The CDR3 DNA follows: TGTGCCAGCAGCTTATGGGACAGGGGCTACGAGCAGTACTTC. Translating gives CASSLWDRGYEQYF.

The table lists this clone with many counts. The CDR3 DNA sequence: TGTGCCAGCAGTTTAGCGGTACAACTCACTGAAGCTTTCTTT. Translated: CASSLAVQLTEAFF. The V call is TRBV12-3 or TRBV12-4, the J call TRBJ1-1; no clear D gene. The ends were cut back, 0 bases at V and 4 bases at J, with 9 bases in the middle. This CDR3 contains 14 residues.

The CDR3 DNA follows: TGTGCCAGCACCCCTTGGGACAGAACTAACTATGGCTACACCTTC. Encoded protein: CASTPWDRTNYGYTF. The gene calls are TRBV9 and TRBJ1-2, with 7 nucleotides matching TRBD1. V shed 6 bases, J shed 0 bases, and the junction held 8 bases outside the gene matches. The CDR3 length is 15 residues. CDR1 and CDR2 from the germline V gene are SGDLS and YYNGEE.

The V call is TRBV9, the J call TRBJ1-1; maybe TRBD1 (6 bases). The CDR3 extends over 15 amino acids. Trimming removed 5 bases at V and 0 bases at J, with 14 bases between. CDR1 and CDR2 (germline): SGDLS, YYNGEE. CDR3 coding DNA: TGTGCCAGCAGAGATTGGGGGCCGATGAACACTGAAGCTTTCTTT. Its protein product is CASRDWGPMNTEAFF.

V is TRBV11-2 and J is TRBJ1-3, with TRBD1 as a possible D gene (5 bases). The CDR3 has 16 amino acids. V lost 6 bases to trimming and J lost 2 bases, with 17 bases between them. Germline V gene data show CDR1 as SGHAT and CDR2 as FQNNGV. This CDR3 reads CASRAARELTGNTIYF. In DNA, the CDR3 is TGTGCCAGCAGGGCCGCCAGGGAGCTAACTGGAAACACCATATATTTT.

The rearrangement uses TRBV11-1 and TRBJ2-3; D perhaps matches TRBD2 (5 bases). CDR1 and CDR2 (germline): SGHAT, FQDESV (reference sequence). Trimming left V 5 bases short and J 0 bases short, with 12 bases between. There are 15 residues in the CDR3. The chain's CDR3 is CASSPRSGSTDTQYF. DNA for the CDR3: TGTGCCAGCAGCCCCCGGAGCGGCAGCACAGATACGCAGTATTTT. Full variable domain (outside the CDR3, taken from reference TRBV11-1 and TRBJ2-3): EAEVAQSPRYKITEKSQAVAFWCDPISGHATLYWYRQILGQGPELLVQFQDESVVDDSQLPKDRFSAERLKGVDSTLKIQPAELGDSAMYLCASSPRSGSTDTQYFGPGTRLTVL.

This clone occurred a few times. V usage is TRBV28 and J usage is TRBJ2-7, with no clear D. The CDR3 loop spans 12 amino acids. Germline V gene lookup returns CDR1 MDHEN and CDR2 SYDVKM. Trimming removed 6 bases at V and 2 bases at J, with 8 bases between. In DNA, the CDR3 is TGTGCCAGCAGCCACACAGCCTACGAGCAGTACTTC. Protein product: CASSHTAYEQYF.

CDR3 sequence: CASSTRAEQKPQHF. CDR3 sequence (DNA): TGTGCCAGCAGCACTCGCGCCGAGCAGAAGCCCCAGCATTTT. The chain recombines TRBV7-2 with TRBJ1-5; no clear D. The germline V gene has CDR1 SGHTA and CDR2 FQGNSA. The CDR3 covers 14 residues. Deletions cut 5 bases from V and 8 bases from J, with 16 bases between.

V gene TRBV20-1 combines with J gene TRBJ2-5; D unresolved. This CDR3 comprises 14 residues. Germline CDR1 reads DFQATT; CDR2 reads SNEGSKA (reference sequence). Trimming shortened V by 5 bases and J by 5 bases, and 18 bases separated the two germline ends. The CDR3 spells CSALSDPLRETQYF. The CDR3 nucleotides read TGCAGTGCTCTGTCTGACCCGTTAAGGGAGACCCAGTACTTC.

V gene TRBV2 combines with J gene TRBJ2-7; 7 nucleotides agree with TRBD1. V shed 1 base and J 2 bases; nucleotides not matched to a gene: 5. CDR1 and CDR2 (germline): SNHLY, FYNNEI. The CDR3 is 15 residues long. The CDR3 DNA follows: TGTGCCAGCAGTGAAGATCGGGACAGTCCCTACGAGCAGTACTTC. Protein: CASSEDRDSPYEQYF.

The chain couples TRBV11-2 to TRBJ1-6; TRBD1 matches at 12 bases. This CDR3 region has 16 residues. V was clipped by 1 base and J by 6 bases; unmatched bases: 1. The germline gives CDR1 SGHAT, CDR2 FQNNGV. As DNA, the CDR3 is TGTGCCAGCAGCTTAGGGGACAGGGGGCTTAATTCACCCCTCCACTTT. Amino acids: CASSLGDRGLNSPLHF.